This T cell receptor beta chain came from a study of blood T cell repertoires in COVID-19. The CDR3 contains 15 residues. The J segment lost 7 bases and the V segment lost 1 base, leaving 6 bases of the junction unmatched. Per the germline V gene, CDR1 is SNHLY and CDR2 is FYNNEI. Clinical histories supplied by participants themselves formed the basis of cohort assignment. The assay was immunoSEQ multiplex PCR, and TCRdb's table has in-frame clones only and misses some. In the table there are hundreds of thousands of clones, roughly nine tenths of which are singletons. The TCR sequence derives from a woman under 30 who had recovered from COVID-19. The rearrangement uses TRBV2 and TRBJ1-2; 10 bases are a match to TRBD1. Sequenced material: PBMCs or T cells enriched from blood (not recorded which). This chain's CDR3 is CASSEVTGGRRGYTF. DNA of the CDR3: TGTGCCAGCAGTGAAGTGACAGGGGGCAGGCGTGGCTACACCTTC.